This entry lists 11 T cell receptor beta chains sequenced from one sample in a study of cytomegalovirus exposure and HLA in healthy donors. PCR involved 60 Vbeta and 13 Jbeta primers. TCRdb keeps only in-frame clones here, not all; method: immunoSEQ multiplex PCR. The repertoire holds a few hundred thousand clones, with around three quarters as singletons. Sequenced sample: PBMCs. The receptors shown here come from a man aged 40-49 years in good health and CMV-seronegative.

This sequence joins TRBV7-9 and TRBJ1-5, with 7 bases matching TRBD1. Germline V CDR1 and CDR2: SEHNR, FQNEAQ (reference sequence). V gave up 4 bases and J gave up 6 bases; unmatched junction bases: 6. This CDR3 has 14 residues. For the CDR3, the DNA is TGTGCCAGCAGCTCGCAGGGGGGATCTCAGCCCCAGCATTTT. This sequence encodes CASSSQGGSQPQHF.

The chain uses TRBV23-1 and TRBJ2-7; D gene unclear. TRBV23-1 is an ORF, with its function uncertain. The CDR3 has 15 residues. V was shortened by 4 bases and J by 2 bases, with 15 bases between the two germline ends. The chain's CDR3 is CASSRRWYEAYEQYF. The CDR3 DNA is TGCGCCAGCAGTCGTAGATGGTATGAAGCCTACGAGCAGTACTTC.

The chain joins TRBV27 to TRBJ1-1; 7 positions match TRBD1. Germline V lookup: CDR1 MNHEY, CDR2 SMNVEV (reference sequence). The CDR3 covers 14 residues. Trimming at V came to 4 bases and at J to 3 bases, leaving 5 bases not matched to a gene. The CDR3 protein is CASSSRGSHTEAFF. The CDR3 DNA reads TGTGCCAGCAGTTCCAGGGGGTCGCACACTGAAGCTTTCTTT.

The V and J genes are TRBV20-1 and TRBJ2-7, with D unresolved. Germline V lookup: CDR1 DFQATT, CDR2 SNEGSKA (reference sequence). The CDR3 has 11 amino acids. Trimming stripped 5 bases from V and 7 bases from J, with 12 bases between. The DNA of the CDR3 is TGCAGTGCTGGGCCTGTTGGGGAGCAGTACTTC. It specifies CSAGPVGEQYF.

V is TRBV9 and J is TRBJ2-4, with D maybe TRBD2 (6 bases). Trimming cost V 0 bases and J 5 bases, with 12 bases left between them. The germline V gene has CDR1 SGDLS and CDR2 YYNGEE. CDR3 length equals 15 residues. DNA for the CDR3: TGTGCCAGCAGCGTAGAGCTAGCGCCGGAAAACATTCAGTACTTC. It translates to CASSVELAPENIQYF.

The rearrangement joins TRBV13 to TRBJ2-3; the D gene is possibly TRBD2 (6 bases). From germline, CDR1 is PRHDT and CDR2 FYEKMQ (reference sequence). The CDR3 runs to 15 residues. Trimming removed 5 bases from V and 4 bases from J, with 16 bases in between. The CDR3 protein is CASSLLPAGSDTQYF. The CDR3 region has the DNA TGTGCCAGCAGCCTTCTCCCGGCGGGGTCAGATACGCAGTATTTT.

The chain joins TRBV28 to TRBJ2-5, with 7 bases aligning to TRBD1. With the DNA end fitting TRBJ2-7 better, the J assignment may be wrong. The CDR3 has 12 residues. In germline, CDR1 is MDHEN, CDR2 SYDVKM. The chain's CDR3 is CASRQGTREQYF. The CDR3 DNA reads TGTGCCAGCAGACAGGGGACCCGCGAGCAGTACTTC.

J is TRBJ2-5 and V is TRBV10-1, with D hard to call. This CDR3 spans 15 amino acids. With 4 bases removed from V and 5 bases from J, the gap between germline ends came to 17 bases. Germline loops: CDR1 WNHNN, CDR2 SYGVQD (reference sequence). As DNA, the CDR3 is TGCGCCAGCAGTGGGCACAACCCGACGGAGGAGACCCAGTACTTC. Translation gives CASSGHNPTEETQYF.

This rearrangement joins TRBV2 to TRBJ1-4; 7 bases line up with TRBD1. V dropped 1 base and J dropped 8; count of bases not matched to a gene: 13. The CDR3 has 17 amino acids. CDR1 SNHLY and CDR2 FYNNEI come from the germline V gene. The CDR3 DNA reads TGTGCCAGCAGTGAAGGGCTGACAGGGCGTAGAGGAGAAAAACTGTTTTTT. As protein: CASSEGLTGRRGEKLFF.

The gene calls are TRBV12-5 and TRBJ2-7; D is ambiguous. V was pared by 0 bases and J by 2 bases, with 11 bases between. The CDR3 is 15 residues long. Germline loops: CDR1 LGHNT, CDR2 FRNRAP. CDR3 sequence reads: CASGLVETPPYEQYF. CDR3 nucleotide sequence: TGTGCTAGTGGTTTGGTAGAGACACCACCCTACGAGCAGTACTTC.

This sequence joins TRBV18 and TRBJ1-1, with unresolved D. Germline CDR1 KGHSH, CDR2 LQKENI. Trimming cost V 1 base and J 2 bases, with 5 bases left between them. The CDR3 consists of 13 residues. The CDR3 sequence is CASSPRANTEAFF. DNA for the CDR3: TGTGCCAGCTCACCACGGGCAAACACTGAAGCTTTCTTT.